The 13 T cell receptor beta chains below were found in one sample sequenced in a study of shared clonotypes between healthy human individuals (dated by TCRdb to 2018 to 2021). The library came from the immunoSEQ multiplex PCR assay. As stored in TCRdb, this immuneACCESS dataset retains in-frame rearrangements with V and J assigned. A fraction of the clones does not appear; measured against another copy, unresolved V genes explain less than half of the discrepancy, and the remainder lacks a known reason. This sample is represented by about 800,000 clones; about 96% of them were singletons. The biggest ten clones account for 0.2% to 0.25% of the sample. CD8 naive samples were obtained by positive selection for CCR7 among CD45RO-negative cells, yielding a CD45RA+CCR7+ population from which TemRA cells were excluded. Sequencing was performed on naive CD8+ T cells sorted from blood. The cell subset or site label for this specimen denotes: CD45RA+CCR7+. The origin of the receptors is a man aged 25 to 40 in good health.

A single count supports this clone. This chain links TRBV13 with TRBJ2-1, with D perhaps being TRBD1 or TRBD2 (5 bases each). V was trimmed by 1 base and J by 4 bases, leaving 11 bases between them. Germline CDR1 is PRHDT and CDR2 is FYEKMQ (reference sequence). CDR3 length: 15 residues. The CDR3 region is CASSLEGTDYNEQFF. In DNA form, the CDR3 reads TGTGCCAGCAGCTTAGAAGGGACCGATTACAATGAGCAGTTCTTC.

The chain couples TRBV2 to TRBJ1-1, with D unresolved. The V gene lost 5 bases and the J gene lost 7 bases, with 14 bases spanning the gap. Looked up from germline, CDR1 is SNHLY and CDR2 is FYNNEI. The CDR3 is 13 residues long. The CDR3 here is CASSIGLFDEAFF. In nucleotides, the CDR3 is TGTGCCAGCAGTATAGGACTATTTGATGAAGCTTTCTTT.

The chain carries TRBV6-5 and TRBJ2-7; D not resolved. Per germline, CDR1 MNHEY and CDR2 SVGAGI. CDR3 length: 15 amino acids. The ends were cut back, 0 bases at V and 3 bases at J, with 12 bases in the middle. The DNA of the CDR3 is TGTGCCAGCAGTTACTCGAGATCGCAGCTCTACGAGCAGTACTTC. Amino acids: CASSYSRSQLYEQYF.

V is TRBV28 and J is TRBJ2-3; 8 bases agree with TRBD1. CDR1 and CDR2 (germline): MDHEN, SYDVKM. This CDR3 has 17 residues. The V segment lost 1 base and the J segment 3 bases; nucleotides outside the gene matches: 9. CDR3 region: CASSLFLDRAWTDTQYF. In DNA form, the CDR3 reads TGTGCCAGCAGTTTATTCCTGGACAGGGCCTGGACAGATACGCAGTATTTT.

V and J are TRBV5-1 and TRBJ2-1; 8 bases line up with TRBD2. This CDR3 is built from 15 residues. CDR1 SGHRS and CDR2 YFSETQ come from the germline V gene. V was pared by 4 bases and J by 8 bases, with 11 bases of the junction left unmatched. The CDR3 here is CASSHTGTSFDEQFF. Written as DNA, the CDR3 is TGCGCCAGCAGCCATACCGGGACTAGTTTCGATGAGCAGTTCTTC.

The gene calls are TRBV7-9 and TRBJ2-7; D is perhaps TRBD2 (6 bases). V was pared by 1 base and J by 9 bases, with 16 bases between. CDR3 length: 14 amino acids. Germline V lookup: CDR1 SEHNR, CDR2 FQNEAQ (reference sequence). CDR3 sequence (DNA): TGTGCCAGCAGCTTAGATACTAGCAGGGATAGGCAGTACTTC. Protein sequence: CASSLDTSRDRQYF.

V usage is TRBV2 and J usage is TRBJ2-7; 9 bases fit TRBD2. Trimming took 2 bases from V and 5 from J; bases not matched to a gene: 10. The CDR3 extends over 16 amino acids. Germline V gene sequence: CDR1 SNHLY, CDR2 FYNNEI. Here the CDR3 reads CASSEYIAGAYDEQYF. Here the CDR3 DNA reads TGTGCCAGCAGTGAATATATAGCGGGAGCATACGACGAGCAGTACTTC. Using reference TRBV2 and TRBJ2-7 for the parts outside the CDR3, the full variable domain is EPEVTQTPSHQVTQMGQEVILRCVPISNHLYFYWYRQILGQKVEFLVSFYNNEISEKSEIFDDQFSVERPDGSNFTLKIRSTKLEDSAMYFCASSEYIAGAYDEQYFGPGTRLTVT.

The gene calls are TRBV7-6 and TRBJ2-7, with D possibly being TRBD1 or TRBD2 (5 bases each). Germline values: CDR1 SGHVS, CDR2 FNYEAQ. Trimming left V 5 bases short and J 5 bases short, with 19 bases between. The CDR3 extends over 15 amino acids. CDR3 sequence (DNA): TGTGCCAGCAGCCGAGACTGGAAGGGGAGTGACGAGCAGTACTTC. This codes for CASSRDWKGSDEQYF.

This clone has only a few counts. The rearrangement joins TRBV7-8 to TRBJ2-1; the D gene is possibly TRBD1 (6 bases). CDR1 is SGHVS and CDR2 is FQNEAQ in the germline V gene. The CDR3 is 16 amino acids. Trimming cost V 5 bases and J 0 bases, with 14 bases left between them. CDR3 in DNA: TGTGCCAGCAGCCGACAGGCCCCGAGCTCCTACAATGAGCAGTTCTTC. Residues: CASSRQAPSSYNEQFF.

A single count supports this clone. At the DNA level, this CDR3 is encoded by other sequences in the same sample as well. The chain carries TRBV7-2 and TRBJ1-3, with no clear D. Germline V CDR1 and CDR2: SGHTA, FQGNSA. The CDR3 runs 15 residues. Trimming took off 1 base at V and 4 bases at J, with 11 bases between the two ends. Here the CDR3 DNA reads TGTGCCAGCAGCTTAGACGGTTCTTCAGGAAACACCATATATTTT. Its translation: CASSLDGSSGNTIYF.

The CDR3 DNA sequence: TGTGCCAGCAGTCCTCTCGGCGGGAGCTACGAGCAGTACTTC. This gives the protein CASSPLGGSYEQYF. J is TRBJ2-7 and V is TRBV27, with 7 nucleotides matching TRBD2. The CDR3 length is 14 residues. The junction had 7 bases not matched to a gene; V was cut back by 5 bases and J by 3 bases. CDR1 and CDR2 (germline): MNHEY, SMNVEV (reference sequence).

This clone was seen once. The V and J genes are TRBV2 and TRBJ2-3; tentatively, D is TRBD2 (5 bases). The CDR3 has 15 amino acids. The germline V gene has CDR1 SNHLY and CDR2 FYNNEI. Between the trimmed V and J ends, which lost 6 bases and 2 bases, there was a span of 15 bases. CDR3 region: CASRGRGPVTDTQYF. Written as DNA, the CDR3 is TGTGCCAGCAGAGGCCGGGGTCCCGTCACAGATACGCAGTATTTT.

A note on this clone: The same CDR3 arises from other DNA sequences in this sample as well. V gene TRBV7-9 combines with J gene TRBJ2-7; D unresolved. The length of the CDR3 is 12 residues. V shed 6 bases and J shed 3 bases, with 9 bases lying between them. In germline, CDR1 is SEHNR, CDR2 FQNEAQ (reference sequence). The CDR3 loop reads CASSRDRYEQYF. The CDR3 coding sequence is TGTGCCAGCAGTCGCGACCGCTACGAGCAGTACTTC.